This T cell receptor (beta chain) came from a study of breast tumors, draining lymph nodes, adjacent tissues. The V end lost 6 bases, the J end lost 6 bases, and 20 bases lay between the germline ends. There are 15 residues in the CDR3. Germline V gene data show CDR1 as DFQATT and CDR2 as SNEGSKA (reference sequence). Study findings and constraints: Compared with lymph nodes, tumors were less diverse; compared with nontumor tissue, more. Data only fit, rather than demonstrated, lymph node origin of most tumor T cells.

TCRdb re-analysed the multiplex PCR reads in MiXCR, keeping a single row per CDR3 protein. The sample contains approximately 11,000 distinct CDR3 sequences, about 36% of which appear only once. This clonotype was found many times. The antigen is undetermined. The rearrangement uses TRBV20-1 and TRBJ2-2; TRBD2 is a possible D gene (6 bases). The source is a female donor with breast cancer. Some clones in this sample may be carry-over from other donors' samples. Sequencing used breast tumor tissue. The CDR3: CSAQPGLAGAGELFF. CDR3 coding DNA: TGCAGTGCCCAACCGGGACTGGCGGGTGCCGGGGAGCTGTTTTTT.